A single sample is the source of the 26 T cell receptor beta chains below, sequenced in a study of Ad26.COV2.S vaccination and SARS-CoV-2 variants (dated by TCRdb to 2020 to 2023). The sample's treatment or condition label is to be understood as: roughly 18 received Ad26.COV2.S at low or high dose, single or two shots; about five received placebo; per-sample allocation not given. For vaccine and placebo recipients, repertoires were sequenced using samples collected on day 63 after the first injection. The protocol used for the library was the immunoSEQ multiplex PCR assay. This immuneACCESS table, as held by TCRdb, lists in-frame sequences with V and J called but not all clones. Of the missing ones, under half trace to an unresolved V gene in checked studies; the others have no known cause. For this sample there are about 680,000 clones; 70% to 90% appear just once. The ten largest clones take up about 1.5% of the sample.

The sequencing here drew on peripheral blood, taken in a trial of Ad26.COV2.S vaccine versus placebo. These receptors all come from a person between 18 and 60 years old who received the Ad26.COV2.S COVID-19 vaccine or a placebo.

Remarks on this clone: This sequence may be a read error, since a much larger clone differs from it by one base. V usage is TRBV19 and J usage is TRBJ1-5; no clear D gene. The end of the DNA is better explained by TRBJ2-3, so the J call may be wrong. The CDR3 spans 14 residues. CDR1 and CDR2 from the germline V gene are LNHDA and SQIVND (reference sequence). Here the CDR3 DNA reads TGTGCCAGTAGCCACGGGCAGAGCAATCAGCCCCAGTATTTT. Residues: CASSHGQSNQPQYF.

This chain connects TRBV21-1 to TRBJ2-3; the table calls TRBD2, which could not be checked here. TRBV21-1 counts as a pseudogene. The CDR3 is 15 amino acids. The CDR3 sequence is CASSSGGGSGGTQYF. CDR3 nucleotide sequence: TGTGCCAGCAGCAGTGGCGGGGGCTCGGGGGGTACGCAGTATTTT.

V gene TRBV27 combines with J gene TRBJ1-4; D is undetermined. V gave up 6 bases and J gave up 11 bases, with 13 bases separating them. The CDR3 runs to 12 residues. Germline V gives CDR1 MNHEY, CDR2 SMNVEV (reference sequence). The CDR3 region has the DNA TGTGCCAGCAGCCCTACGGTTGGGAAACTGTTTTTT. Protein: CASSPTVGKLFF.

The rearrangement links TRBV30 to TRBJ2-5, with D possibly TRBD2 on 6 matching bases. This CDR3 is built from 15 residues. From germline, CDR1 is GTSNPN and CDR2 SVGIG (reference sequence). V was cut by 3 bases and J by 5 bases, with 19 bases left in between. CDR3 sequence: CAWSWERSRGETQYF. The CDR3 DNA follows: TGTGCCTGGAGCTGGGAGCGTAGTCGGGGGGAGACCCAGTACTTC.

The J gene is TRBJ1-5, the V gene TRBV6-4; D possibly corresponds to TRBD1 (6 bases). This CDR3 is built from 15 residues. Trimming took off 0 bases at V and 5 bases at J, with 11 bases between the two ends. Germline V gene sequence: CDR1 MRHNA, CDR2 SNTAGT. The CDR3 DNA sequence: TGTGCCAGCAGTGACTCGAGGGGGGGCGATCAGCCCCAGCATTTT. It codes for CASSDSRGGDQPQHF.

This chain links TRBV4-3 with TRBJ2-7; D is ambiguous. This CDR3 is built from 13 residues. The V end was cut by 0 bases, the J end by 3 bases, with 6 bases between. Germline V lookup: CDR1 LGHNA, CDR2 YSLEER. CDR3 sequence reads: CASSQDRGYEQYF. The CDR3 bases are TGCGCCAGCAGCCAAGATAGAGGCTACGAGCAGTACTTC.

CDR3 coding DNA: TGTGCCAGCAACCGGGACAGGGGGCGCGAATTCCAGCCCCAGCATTTT. The encoded protein is CASNRDRGREFQPQHF. This chain connects TRBV19 to TRBJ1-5, with TRBD1 identical over 12 bases. Germline V lookup: CDR1 LNHDA, CDR2 SQIVND (reference sequence). CDR3 length: 16 residues. V trimming: 9 bases; J trimming: 7 bases; junction bases outside the gene matches: 13.

The chain has TRBV9 and TRBJ2-2; 11 bases are shared with TRBD2. This CDR3 has 18 residues. V shed 4 bases and J 2 bases; nucleotides not matched to a gene: 10. Looked up from germline, CDR1 is SGDLS and CDR2 is YYNGEE. The CDR3 DNA sequence: TGTGCCAGCAGCCCACTTAGCGGGGGGGCCCCTAACACCGGGGAGCTGTTTTTT. It translates to CASSPLSGGAPNTGELFF.

This chain links TRBV7-3 with TRBJ2-2; D could derive from TRBD1 or TRBD2 (5 bases each). Between the trimmed V and J ends, which lost 2 bases and 6 bases, there was a span of 7 bases. Germline V lookup: CDR1 SGHTA, CDR2 FQGTGA. The CDR3 contains 13 residues. Written as DNA, the CDR3 is TGTGCCAGCAGCTTACAGGGAGCCGGGGAGCTGTTTTTT. The encoded protein is CASSLQGAGELFF.

The chain couples TRBV7-2 to TRBJ2-1; D possibly corresponds to TRBD1 (5 bases). V was cut by 3 bases and J by 8 bases, with 11 bases left in between. Germline-derived CDR1 and CDR2 are SGHTA and FQGNSA. CDR3 size: 13 residues. This CDR3 is CASSFPQGHEQFF. Written as DNA, the CDR3 is TGTGCCAGCAGCTTCCCCCAGGGCCATGAGCAGTTCTTC.

The V call is TRBV7-8, the J call TRBJ1-4, with D maybe TRBD1 (6 bases). V shed 5 bases and J shed 7 bases, with 17 bases lying between them. Germline CDR1 is SGHVS and CDR2 is FQNEAQ. This CDR3 contains 15 residues. The CDR3 protein is CASSQDSGVIEKLFF. CDR3 DNA sequence: TGTGCCAGCAGCCAAGACTCAGGGGTGATTGAAAAACTGTTTTTT.

This clone has a handful of counts. The J gene is TRBJ1-1, the V gene TRBV6-1; tentative D call: TRBD1 (5 bases). The CDR3 sequence is 14 residues long. Germline V gene sequence: CDR1 MNHNS, CDR2 SASEGT. The V end lost 3 bases, the J end lost 1 base, and 9 bases lay between the germline ends. The CDR3 nucleotides read TGTGCCAGCAGTGAGGGGCACCCGAACACTGAAGCTTTCTTT. Its protein product is CASSEGHPNTEAFF.

V usage is TRBV5-1 and J usage is TRBJ2-5; possibly TRBD2 for D (6 bases). Germline V gene data show CDR1 as SGHRS and CDR2 as YFSETQ. V lost 0 bases to trimming and J lost 3 bases, with 12 bases between them. The CDR3 extends over 15 amino acids. CDR3 nucleotide sequence: TGCGCCAGCAGCTTGGCCGTGGGGGGAGAAGAGACCCAGTACTTC. This gives the protein CASSLAVGGEETQYF.

This chain joins TRBV7-2 and TRBJ1-2; TRBD1 is a possible D gene (6 bases). This CDR3 contains 15 residues. V was cut by 5 bases and J by 0 bases, with 13 bases left in between. CDR1 and CDR2 from the germline V gene are SGHTA and FQGNSA. CDR3 protein: CASSPDRTSNYGYTF. The CDR3 nucleotides are TGTGCCAGCAGCCCAGACAGGACCTCTAACTATGGCTACACCTTC.

On this clone: The sample holds other DNA sequences that translate to the same CDR3. The chain uses TRBV18 and TRBJ2-7; TRBD2 matches at 7 bases. V was clipped by 2 bases and J by 2 bases; unmatched bases: 0. Germline CDR1 reads KGHSH; CDR2 reads LQKENI. The CDR3 is made up of 13 amino acids. CDR3 bases: TGTGCCAGCTCACCAGGGACTACCTACGAGCAGTACTTC. It translates to CASSPGTTYEQYF.

This chain joins TRBV7-9 and TRBJ1-4; TRBD1 is a possible D gene (6 bases). Germline CDR1 is SEHNR and CDR2 is FQNEAQ (reference sequence). Trimming took off 5 bases at V and 0 bases at J, with 13 bases between the two ends. CDR3 length: 16 amino acids. CDR3 nucleotide sequence: TGTGCCAGCAGCCCTTGGACAGCTGCAACTAATGAAAAACTGTTTTTT. Its translation is CASSPWTAATNEKLFF.

The CDR3 region has the DNA TGTGCCAGCAGTTACTCTGGGATGGCAGATACGCAGTATTTT. Translating it yields CASSYSGMADTQYF. The chain uses TRBV6-6 and TRBJ2-3; D is uncertain. Germline V gene sequence: CDR1 MNHNY, CDR2 SVGAGI (reference sequence). Trimming shortened V by 0 bases and J by 4 bases, and 8 bases separated the two germline ends. The CDR3 contains 14 residues.

The rearrangement uses TRBV3-1 (or the pseudogene TRBV3-2) and TRBJ2-5, with no clear D. The CDR3 contains 13 residues. V lost 1 base and J 1 base, leaving 4 bases between the germline ends. Germline lookup yields CDR1 LGHDT and CDR2 YNNKEL (reference sequence). The chain's CDR3 is CASSQGGQETQYF. The CDR3 region has the DNA TGTGCCAGCAGCCAAGGAGGCCAAGAGACCCAGTACTTC.

In this sample, this clone turned up a few times. The chain links TRBV15 to TRBJ2-3, with 9 bases matching TRBD2. CDR1 and CDR2 from the germline V gene are LNHNV and YYDKDF (reference sequence). Trimming took 0 bases from V and 4 from J; bases not matched to a gene: 5. CDR3 length: 16 residues. CDR3 coding DNA: TGTGCCACCAGCAGAGATAGCGTAGCGGGGGCAGATACGCAGTATTTT. Its protein product is CATSRDSVAGADTQYF.

The chain recombines TRBV27 with TRBJ2-7; D is possibly TRBD1 or TRBD2 (5 bases each). Trimming took off 6 bases at V and 0 bases at J, with 9 bases between the two ends. The CDR3 has 13 amino acids. Germline CDR1 reads MNHEY; CDR2 reads SMNVEV (reference sequence). The CDR3 loop reads CASRGTSSYEQYF. The CDR3 nucleotides are TGTGCCAGCAGGGGGACCAGCTCCTACGAGCAGTACTTC.

The J gene is TRBJ1-6, the V gene TRBV6-6; D remains ambiguous. Germline V CDR1 and CDR2: MNHNY, SVGAGI (reference sequence). The ends were cut back, 7 bases at V and 8 bases at J, with 15 bases in the middle. This CDR3 comprises 14 residues. CDR3 loop: CASTMGGWDSPLHF. The CDR3 DNA reads TGTGCCAGCACCATGGGAGGCTGGGATTCACCCCTCCACTTT.

This chain links TRBV5-6 with TRBJ2-1, with 7 nucleotides matching TRBD1. V shed 0 bases, J shed 4 bases, and the junction held 10 bases outside the gene matches. The CDR3 totals 17 residues. Germline V gives CDR1 SGHDT, CDR2 YYEEEE. CDR3 in DNA: TGTGCCAGCAGCTTGGTTGTGGGGACAGCTGGATACAATGAGCAGTTCTTC. It encodes CASSLVVGTAGYNEQFF.

The chain carries TRBV7-9 and TRBJ2-2; D is unclear. In germline, CDR1 is SEHNR, CDR2 FQNEAQ (reference sequence). Trimming stripped 4 bases from V and 6 bases from J, with 18 bases between. This CDR3 contains 16 residues. CDR3 DNA: TGTGCCAGCAGCTCCCGGGCCCCGCAGTTGGCCGGGGAGCTGTTTTTT. As protein: CASSSRAPQLAGELFF.

The rearrangement links TRBV3-1 (or the pseudogene TRBV3-2) to TRBJ2-2; D may be TRBD1 (5 bases). The CDR3 has 14 residues. V was shortened by 3 bases and J by 5 bases, with 10 bases between the two germline ends. Germline CDR1 and CDR2: LGHDT and YNNKEL (reference sequence). CDR3 sequence: CASSQGLGTGELFF. CDR3 sequence (DNA): TGTGCCAGCAGCCAGGGGCTGGGGACCGGGGAGCTGTTTTTT.

The gene calls are TRBV2 and TRBJ2-3, with 7 bases fitting TRBD2. This CDR3 spans 16 amino acids. V shed 2 bases and J 2 bases; nucleotides not matched to a gene: 7. CDR1 SNHLY and CDR2 FYNNEI come from the germline V gene. CDR3 nucleotides: TGTGCCAGCAGTGAACTAGCGGCAGGGTCCACAGATACGCAGTATTTT. Translating it yields CASSELAAGSTDTQYF.

The V call is TRBV9, the J call TRBJ2-3, with TRBD2 identical over 11 bases. V lost 1 base and J lost 0; bases outside the gene matches: 13. Germline lookup yields CDR1 SGDLS and CDR2 YYNGEE. The CDR3 loop spans 20 amino acids. The CDR3 protein is CASSVSHTSGRASSTDTQYF. In DNA form, the CDR3 reads TGTGCCAGCAGCGTATCCCATACTAGCGGGAGAGCCTCTAGCACAGATACGCAGTATTTT.